What follows are 26 T cell receptor beta chains derived from one specimen sequenced in a study of T cells expressing NK-cell markers. TCRdb reprocessed the 5' RACE reads, keeping one entry per CDR3 protein, no DNA. This sample lists about 260,000 distinct CDR3 sequences; its ten largest clones have roughly 0.4%. Sample: blood T cells: a sorted CD56 or NKG2C T cell subset, CD4+ or CD8+ T cells, or bulk PBMC T cells (not recorded which). The receptor source for this set is a man younger than 30 in good health.

The rearrangement uses TRBV20-1 and TRBJ2-1; TCRdb picks TRBD2, but there is no DNA to check that call. CDR1 DFQATT and CDR2 SNEGSKA come from the germline V gene (reference sequence). The CDR3 has 13 residues. CDR3 sequence reads: CSAARVAGDEQFF.

The chain employs TRBV12-3 or TRBV12-4 and TRBJ2-1; as DNA is missing, the TRBD2 call by TCRdb cannot be tested. The CDR3 loop spans 15 amino acids. The chain's CDR3 is CASRPAGTPFSGQFF.

The chain recombines TRBV19 with TRBJ2-6. The CDR3 runs to 15 residues. Germline lookup yields CDR1 LNHDA and CDR2 SQIVND (reference sequence). Here the CDR3 reads CASSIPGAGANVLTF.

V and J are TRBV7-8 and TRBJ2-5; TCRdb lists TRBD1, though no DNA is available to test this call. Germline CDR1 and CDR2: SGHVS and FQNEAQ. The CDR3 totals 13 residues. The CDR3 region is CASSPIREVTQYF.

CDR3: CAWKGLAGSNEQFF. This chain links TRBV30 with TRBJ2-1; the D call from TCRdb, TRBD2, cannot be confirmed without DNA. CDR3 length: 14 residues. Germline V CDR1 and CDR2: GTSNPN, SVGIG (reference sequence). Looking up the rest from reference TRBV30 and TRBJ2-1 gives the full variable domain: SQTIHQWPATLVQPVGSPLSLECTVEGTSNPNLYWYRQAAGRGLQLLFYSVGIGQISSEVPQNLSASRPQDRQFILSSKKLLLSDSGFYLCAWKGLAGSNEQFFGPGTRLTVL.

The chain joins TRBV6-2 or TRBV6-3 to TRBJ1-1; TCRdb's D gene call, TRBD1, goes unchecked for lack of DNA. Germline assignment: CDR1 MNHEY and CDR2 SVGEGT. The CDR3 is 20 amino acids. The chain's CDR3 is CASSSRFPVPGGAGSTEAFF.

The chain links TRBV20-1 to TRBJ2-1; no DNA is available, so the TRBD1 call from TCRdb remains unchecked. The CDR3 loop spans 15 amino acids. Germline V gives CDR1 DFQATT, CDR2 SNEGSKA (reference sequence). The CDR3 loop is CSARATGGNLNEQFF.

The chain combines TRBV5-1 with TRBJ2-3; TCRdb's D call of TRBD1 is untestable without DNA. Germline V gene data show CDR1 as SGHRS and CDR2 as YFSETQ. The CDR3 spans 17 residues. The CDR3 loop reads CASSSHRQGELTDTQYF.

This chain joins TRBV12-5 and TRBJ1-1; TCRdb's D gene call, TRBD1, goes unchecked for lack of DNA. CDR1 and CDR2 (germline): LGHNT, FRNRAP. CDR3 size: 14 residues. CDR3 region: CASGPPGTAPEAFF.

The chain couples TRBV23-1 to TRBJ2-5. TRBV23-1 qualifies as an ORF whose function is uncertain. The CDR3 has 14 amino acids. CDR3 sequence reads: CASSHSGLLETQYF.

This rearrangement joins TRBV5-1 to TRBJ2-1; TCRdb proposes TRBD2, but this gene call is untestable without DNA. There are 16 residues in the CDR3. The germline V gene encodes CDR1 SGHRS and CDR2 YFSETQ. CDR3 region: CASTIGTSGFYNEQFF.

The CDR3 loop is CASSRDPGQENSPLHF. V and J are TRBV5-1 and TRBJ1-6; TCRdb's D gene call, TRBD1, goes unchecked for lack of DNA. Germline V lookup: CDR1 SGHRS, CDR2 YFSETQ. CDR3 length equals 16 residues.

The chain recombines TRBV7-3 with TRBJ2-1; the TCRdb call, TRBD2, lacks DNA for checking. The CDR3 sequence is 15 residues long. Germline V gene data show CDR1 as SGHTA and CDR2 as FQGTGA. This CDR3 is CASSVTSGAYNEQFF.

The rearrangement uses TRBV6-2 or TRBV6-3 and TRBJ2-4; TCRdb designates TRBD2, a call that cannot be tested without DNA. The CDR3 is 19 amino acids. The germline V gene has CDR1 MNHEY and CDR2 SVGEGT. The CDR3 protein is CASSYHRREAPLAKNIQYF.

The chain couples TRBV4-2 to TRBJ2-3; as DNA is missing, the TRBD2 call by TCRdb cannot be tested. Germline CDR1 is LGHNA and CDR2 is YNFKEQ. CDR3 length equals 17 residues. The CDR3 loop is CASSPGLAGDRTDTQYF.

The chain uses TRBV11-3 and TRBJ1-4; the TCRdb D gene call, TRBD1, has no DNA to confirm it. CDR1 and CDR2 from the germline V gene are SGHNT and YENEEA. CDR3 size: 17 residues. CDR3 residues: CASSFDRGSTTNEKLFF.

The rearrangement joins TRBV29-1 to TRBJ2-1; TCRdb's D call of TRBD1 is untestable without DNA. The CDR3 spans 13 residues. Germline values: CDR1 SQVTM, CDR2 ANQGSEA. The CDR3 region is CSVGGILYNEQFF.

The rearrangement joins TRBV6-6 to TRBJ1-4. The germline CDR1 and CDR2 sequences are MNHNY and SVGAGI (reference sequence). The length of the CDR3 is 12 residues. The CDR3 spells CASSYPNEKLFF.

The chain links TRBV21-1 to TRBJ2-7; TCRdb's D gene call, TRBD2, goes unchecked for lack of DNA. TRBV21-1 is flagged as a pseudogene. This CDR3 has 17 amino acids. The CDR3 here is CASSNPYASGIAYEQYF.

The chain combines TRBV5-5 with TRBJ1-3. CDR1 is SGHKS, CDR2 YYEKEE, per germline (reference sequence). This CDR3 comprises 16 residues. CDR3: CASSLGPATSGNTIYF. The full variable domain, in which reference TRBV5-5 and TRBJ1-3 provide the parts outside the CDR3, is DAGVTQSPTHLIKTRGQQVTLRCSPISGHKSVSWYQQVLGQGPQFIFQYYEKEERGRGNFPDRFSARQFPNYSSELNVNALLLGDSALYLCASSLGPATSGNTIYFGEGSWLTVV.

The rearrangement joins TRBV12-3 or TRBV12-4 to TRBJ2-4; the TRBD2 assignment by TCRdb is unverifiable without DNA. This CDR3 comprises 13 residues. The CDR3 sequence: CATGGGAKNIQYF.

J is TRBJ2-1 and V is TRBV6-1; without DNA, the TCRdb call of TRBD1 cannot be checked. Germline V gene data show CDR1 as MNHNS and CDR2 as SASEGT. There are 15 residues in the CDR3. The CDR3 here is CASRDLGTGLNEQFF.

The J gene is TRBJ1-6, the V gene TRBV10-3; with no DNA, the TCRdb D assignment of TRBD1 cannot be verified. The germline CDR1 and CDR2 sequences are ENHRY and SYGVKD. CDR3 length: 13 residues. The CDR3 protein is CATGQANNSPLHF.

This rearrangement joins TRBV29-1 to TRBJ2-1; TCRdb's D gene call, TRBD2, goes unchecked for lack of DNA. The CDR3 runs 16 residues. Per germline, CDR1 SQVTM and CDR2 ANQGSEA. The CDR3 spells CSAVTSGRESYNEQFF.

The chain carries TRBV29-1 and TRBJ2-7. This CDR3 contains 14 residues. Germline V lookup: CDR1 SQVTM, CDR2 ANQGSEA. CDR3 residues: CSVESQTGLYEQYF.

This chain connects TRBV7-2 to TRBJ1-1. Germline CDR1 SGHTA, CDR2 FQGNSA. The CDR3 totals 17 residues. CDR3 amino acids: CASSIGGGLRLGTEAFF.